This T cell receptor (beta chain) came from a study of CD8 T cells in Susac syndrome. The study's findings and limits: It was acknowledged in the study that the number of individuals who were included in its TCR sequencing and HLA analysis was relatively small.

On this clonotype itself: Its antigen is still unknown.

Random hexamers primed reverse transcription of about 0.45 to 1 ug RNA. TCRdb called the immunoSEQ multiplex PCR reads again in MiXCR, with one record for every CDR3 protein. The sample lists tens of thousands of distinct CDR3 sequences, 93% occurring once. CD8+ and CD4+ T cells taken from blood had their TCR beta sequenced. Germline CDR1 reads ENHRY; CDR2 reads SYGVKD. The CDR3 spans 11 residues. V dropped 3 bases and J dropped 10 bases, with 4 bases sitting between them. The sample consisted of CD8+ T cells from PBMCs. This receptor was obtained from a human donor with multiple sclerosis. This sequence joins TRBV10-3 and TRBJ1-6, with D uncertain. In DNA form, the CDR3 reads TGTGCCATCAGTGATGGCTCACCCCTCCACTTT. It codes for CAISDGSPLHF.